The next 5 T cell receptor beta chains were all read from a single sample in a study of response to subunit inactivated influenza vaccine. TCRdb recomputed calls from the RT-PCR reads with MiXCR, one row per CDR3 protein. Among 540,000 or so distinct CDR3 sequences, under 15% were seen once, and the ten largest hold approximately 14%. The material was PBMCs from blood, obtained more than 35 days after vaccination. Every receptor here comes from a man aged 50-60 years who received an inactivated influenza vaccine.

This clonotype was seen many times. V is TRBV29-1 and J is TRBJ2-7; tentatively, D is TRBD1 (6 bases). The ends were cut back, 7 bases at V and 0 bases at J, with 10 bases in the middle. Germline CDR1 SQVTM, CDR2 ANQGSEA. CDR3 length equals 12 residues. This CDR3 is CSARTASYEQYF. The CDR3 DNA reads TGCAGCGCCAGGACAGCCTCCTACGAGCAGTACTTC.

The rearrangement uses TRBV12-3 or TRBV12-4 and TRBJ1-6, with 7 bases aligning to TRBD1. The CDR3 length is 15 residues. After removal of 3 bases from V and 3 bases from J, the junction contained 2 bases not matched to a gene. For the CDR3, the DNA is TGTGCCAGCAGTTTCCAGGGGGTCTATAATTCACCCCTCCACTTT. Translation: CASSFQGVYNSPLHF.

This clonotype was seen a handful of times. The chain links TRBV11-2 to TRBJ2-6; weak D call: TRBD1 (6 bases). This CDR3 has 16 residues. Trimming stripped 2 bases from V and 3 bases from J, with 11 bases between. CDR1 is SGHAT and CDR2 is FQNNGV in the germline V gene. The CDR3: CASSLQGFSGANVLTF. The CDR3 bases are TGTGCCAGCAGCTTACAGGGGTTCAGTGGGGCCAACGTCCTGACTTTC.

This clonotype was seen only a few times. This chain joins TRBV5-1 and TRBJ2-2; no clear D gene. The CDR3 length is 14 residues. The germline V and J ends were trimmed by 1 base and 1 base, with 5 bases remaining between them. Germline V gene data show CDR1 as SGHRS and CDR2 as YFSETQ. The CDR3 here is CASSLNKNTGELFF. The CDR3 coding sequence is TGCGCCAGCAGCTTGAACAAGAACACCGGGGAGCTGTTTTTT.

In DNA form, the CDR3 reads TGCAGTGCTAGAGGGATTGGACAGGGTTATACTGAAGCTTTCTTT. Translation: CSARGIGQGYTEAFF. The chain couples TRBV20-1 to TRBJ1-1; 8 bases are a match to TRBD1. Losses at the gene ends were 1 base for V and 5 bases for J; bases not matched to a gene: 9. Germline CDR1 reads DFQATT; CDR2 reads SNEGSKA (reference sequence). The CDR3 has 15 amino acids.